The clone carrying this T cell receptor (beta chain) has just one count. No antigen is known for it. Per the germline V gene, CDR1 is MDHEN and CDR2 is SYDVKM. With V trimmed by 8 bases and J by 0 bases, 0 bases remained unmatched. This CDR3 is 14 amino acids long. The data originate from a study of vaccination effects on CD4 cells after COVID-19. At the level of the study: Samples collected post-vaccine were obtained a median of 72 days after the second dose.

Produced via immunoSEQ multiplex PCR; TCRdb's table is partial and in-frame only. The sample shows 70,000 to 95,000 clones, around four fifths of them seen only once. In the ViraFEST assay, antigen-specific CD4+ clonotypes were identified by expansion after peptide-pool stimulation. The culture ran for roughly 10 days before CD4+ T cells were isolated. Two doses of either BNT162b2 or mRNA-1273 were given to each participant. Nucleocapsid antibodies were negative in the vaccine recipients, who had never had SARS-CoV-2 infection. Wells each received 1.5 million to 2.5 million PBMC, cultured with approximately 10 IU/ml IL-2 and roughly 10 ug/ml peptides. Half the medium was swapped for IL-2 medium on days 3 and 7.

The chain links TRBV28 to TRBJ2-4; 11 bases align to TRBD2. This TCR came from a human donor who received a COVID-19 vaccine. Sequencing was performed on CD4+ T cells from PBMCs cultured with HCoV-OC43 spike peptides, taken after COVID-19 vaccination. The sample's subset: HCoV-OC43 spike overlapping peptide pool stimulation. In DNA form, the CDR3 reads TGTGCCAGCCTAGCGGGGGGAGCCAAAAACATTCAGTACTTC. Its translation: CASLAGGAKNIQYF.